The T cell receptor (beta chain) under discussion was sequenced for a study of shared clonotypes between healthy human individuals. Across the study: Researchers assigned three CD4 naive, three CD4 memory, two CD8 naive and one CD8 memory plate to each donor.

TCRdb's table, derived via immunoSEQ multiplex PCR, lists solely in-frame clones and lacks some. The data show about 1 million clones, roughly 80% seen once. The germline V gene has CDR1 SGHAT and CDR2 FQNNGV. The CDR3 contains 11 residues. Trimming removed 6 bases from V and 9 bases from J, with 9 bases in between. Points from the study as a whole: Collection of samples was limited to blood; tissue repertoires likely differ.

To note about this clone: Its antigen remains unknown.

Sequencing was done on a sample of memory CD4+ T cells sorted from blood. As for subset: CD45RA-negative fraction. The clonotype comes from a man between 18 and 35 years old in good health. The chain carries TRBV11-2 and TRBJ2-1; D unresolved. The CDR3 sequence: CASRAGPEQFF. CDR3 coding DNA: TGTGCCAGCAGGGCCGGGCCTGAGCAGTTCTTC.